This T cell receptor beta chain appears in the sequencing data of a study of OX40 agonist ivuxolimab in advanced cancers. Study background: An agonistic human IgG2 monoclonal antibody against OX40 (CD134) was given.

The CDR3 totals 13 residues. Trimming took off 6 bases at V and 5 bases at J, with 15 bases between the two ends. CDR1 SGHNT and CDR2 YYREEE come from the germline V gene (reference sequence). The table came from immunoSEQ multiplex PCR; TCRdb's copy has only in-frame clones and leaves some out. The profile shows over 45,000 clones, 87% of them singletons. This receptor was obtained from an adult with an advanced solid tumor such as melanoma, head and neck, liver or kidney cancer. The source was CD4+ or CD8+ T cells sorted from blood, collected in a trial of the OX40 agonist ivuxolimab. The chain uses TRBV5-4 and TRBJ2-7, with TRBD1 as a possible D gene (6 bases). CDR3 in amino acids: CASTLTGAHEQYF. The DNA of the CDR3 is TGTGCCAGCACGCTGACAGGCGCCCACGAGCAGTACTTC.